This is a list of T cell receptor beta chains from one sample in a study of OX40 agonist ivuxolimab in advanced cancers. Measured with immunoSEQ multiplex PCR; TCRdb has only the in-frame clones, and not every one. The sample lists some 70,000 clones, 84% occurring once. The sequences come from CD4+ or CD8+ T cells sorted from blood, collected in a trial of the OX40 agonist ivuxolimab. The receptors here all came from an adult with an advanced solid tumor such as melanoma, head and neck, liver or kidney cancer. Each CDR3 is given with its conserved first and last residue. D genes are given only for firm matches. Rows give clone size only sometimes, using once, few, many, or a class for an expanded clone.

clone_size	v_call	d_call	j_call	cdr3_aa	cdr3_nt
few	TRBV5-1	NA	TRBJ2-5	CASSLNQETQYF	TGCGCCAGCAGCTTGAACCAAGAGACCCAGTACTTC
once	TRBV5-1	NA	TRBJ1-5	CASSLGQGDQPQHF	TGCGCCAGCAGCTTGGGCCAGGGCGACCAGCCCCAGCATTTT
few	TRBV2	NA	TRBJ1-2	CASSKGGPLYGYTF	TGTGCCAGCAGTAAGGGGGGCCCACTTTATGGCTACACCTTC
NA	TRBV7-2	NA	TRBJ1-3	CASSFQGGPDTIYF	TGTGCCAGCAGCTTTCAGGGAGGCCCGGACACCATATATTTT
NA	TRBV2	NA	TRBJ2-2	CASSVDSVTGELFF	TGTGCCAGCAGTGTCGACAGCGTTACCGGGGAGCTGTTTTTT
NA	TRBV11-3	NA	TRBJ1-6	CASSSQSGLGSPLHF	TGTGCCAGCAGCTCCCAATCAGGCTTGGGTTCACCCCTCCACTTT
NA	TRBV7-6	TRBD1	TRBJ1-2	CASRGTGDGYTF	TGTGCCAGCAGGGGGACAGGGGACGGCTACACCTTC
NA	TRBV27	TRBD1	TRBJ1-2	CASNPQGGEFYGYTF	TGTGCCAGCAACCCTCAGGGGGGGGAGTTCTATGGCTACACCTTC
few	TRBV7-8	TRBD2	TRBJ2-2	CASTPDGGGAFFVGELFF	TGTGCCAGCACCCCAGATGGCGGGGGGGCCTTCTTCGTCGGGGAGCTGTTTTTT
NA	TRBV18	NA	TRBJ1-4	CASSSNEKLFF	TGTGCCAGCTCCAGTAATGAAAAACTGTTTTTT
NA	TRBV27	NA	TRBJ2-3	CATEPEYSDTQYF	TGTGCCACCGAGCCGGAGTATTCTGATACGCAGTATTTT
NA	TRBV2	NA	TRBJ2-5	CASSELGRQETQYF	TGTGCCAGCAGTGAGCTTGGCAGACAAGAGACCCAGTACTTC
few	TRBV10-3	NA	TRBJ1-4	CAIRETATNEKLFF	TGTGCCATCAGGGAGACAGCAACTAATGAAAAACTGTTTTTT
NA	TRBV4-3	NA	TRBJ1-1	CASSQEGGSAFF	TGCGCCAGCAGCCAAGAGGGGGGTTCGGCTTTCTTT
NA	TRBV7-2	TRBD1	TRBJ2-7	CASSPRQGSYEQYF	TGTGCCAGCAGCCCCCGACAGGGGAGCTACGAGCAGTACTTC
NA	TRBV7-6	NA	TRBJ2-2	CASSFGGQTGELFF	TGTGCCAGCAGCTTTGGGGGTCAAACCGGGGAGCTGTTTTTT
once	TRBV7-2	TRBD2	TRBJ2-5	CASSPQVAGVHYF	TGTGCCAGCAGCCCTCAGGTAGCGGGGGTTCATTACTTC
NA	TRBV5-1	NA	TRBJ2-7	CASSPSSSYEQYF	TGCGCCAGCAGCCCCTCTAGCTCCTACGAGCAGTACTTC
NA	TRBV4-3	TRBD2	TRBJ2-3	CASSQGRTSDWVTDTQYF	TGCGCCAGCAGCCAGGGGAGGACTAGCGATTGGGTCACAGATACGCAGTATTTT
NA	TRBV5-6	NA	TRBJ1-4	CASSHVEGLGVNEKLFF	TGTGCCAGCAGCCACGTGGAAGGACTGGGTGTTAATGAAAAACTGTTTTTT
NA	TRBV18	NA	TRBJ1-5	CASSQGRDQPQHF	TGTGCCAGCTCACAGGGGCGAGATCAGCCCCAGCATTTT
NA	TRBV5-5	NA	TRBJ2-1	CASSLAPGQQYNEQFF	TGTGCCAGCAGCTTGGCCCCCGGACAACAATACAATGAGCAGTTCTTC
NA	TRBV5-1	NA	TRBJ2-5	CASSLGQAGETQYF	TGCGCCAGCAGCTTGGGACAGGCCGGGGAGACCCAGTACTTC
few	TRBV7-9	NA	TRBJ2-7	CASSTENYEQYF	TGTGCCAGCTCGACGGAAAACTACGAGCAGTACTTC
few	TRBV6-1	NA	TRBJ1-1	CASRQSQMNTEAFF	TGTGCCAGCAGACAAAGTCAAATGAACACTGAAGCTTTCTTT
NA	TRBV27	NA	TRBJ2-6	CASKPLGSGANVLTF	TGTGCCAGCAAACCCCTGGGCTCTGGGGCCAACGTCCTGACTTTC
NA	TRBV27	NA	TRBJ1-6	CASSLARVIPPLHF	TGTGCCAGCAGTTTAGCGAGGGTTATACCACCCCTCCACTTT
NA	TRBV6-5	NA	TRBJ1-3	CASSGSGGNTIYF	TGTGCCAGCTCAGGGTCGGGAGGAAACACCATATATTTT
NA	TRBV7-9	TRBD1	TRBJ2-2	CASNRQGASGELFF	TGTGCCAGCAACAGACAGGGGGCGTCCGGGGAGCTGTTTTTT
medium-sized	TRBV5-1	NA	TRBJ2-3	CASSLLTGGGTDTQYF	TGCGCCAGCAGCTTGTTAACGGGGGGCGGGACAGATACGCAGTATTTT
NA	TRBV7-2	NA	TRBJ2-7	CASSYSGTSHPYEQYF	TGTGCCAGCAGCTATTCCGGGACTTCTCACCCCTACGAGCAGTACTTC
NA	TRBV7-2	NA	TRBJ2-2	CASSFYLMTGELFF	TGTGCCAGCAGCTTCTACCTTATGACCGGGGAGCTGTTTTTT